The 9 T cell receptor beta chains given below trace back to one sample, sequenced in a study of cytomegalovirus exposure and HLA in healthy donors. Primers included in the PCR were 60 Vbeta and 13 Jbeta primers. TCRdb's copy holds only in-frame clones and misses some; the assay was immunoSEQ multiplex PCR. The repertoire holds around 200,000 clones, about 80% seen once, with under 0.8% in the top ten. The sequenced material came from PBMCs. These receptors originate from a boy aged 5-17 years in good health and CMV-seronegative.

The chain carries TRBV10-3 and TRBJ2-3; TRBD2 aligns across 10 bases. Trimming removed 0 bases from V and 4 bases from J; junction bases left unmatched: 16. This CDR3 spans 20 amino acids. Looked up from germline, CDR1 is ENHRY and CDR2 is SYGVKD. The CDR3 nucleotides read TGTGCCATCAGTGAGTCGTTAGGGCCCGGGGCTAGCGGGAGACCAGATACGCAGTATTTT. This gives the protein CAISESLGPGASGRPDTQYF.

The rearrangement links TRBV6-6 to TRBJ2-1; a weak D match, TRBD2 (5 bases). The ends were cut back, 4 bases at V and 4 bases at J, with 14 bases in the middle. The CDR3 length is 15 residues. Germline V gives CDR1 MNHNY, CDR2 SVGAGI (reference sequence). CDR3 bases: TGTGCCAGCAGTTTGAAGAGCGGCCTTTACAATGAGCAGTTCTTC. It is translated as CASSLKSGLYNEQFF.

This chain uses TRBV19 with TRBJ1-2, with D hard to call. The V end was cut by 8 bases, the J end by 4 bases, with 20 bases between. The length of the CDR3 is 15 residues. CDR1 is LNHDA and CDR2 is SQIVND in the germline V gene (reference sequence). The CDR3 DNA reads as TGTGCCAGTTTTGCCCCACAATCCTCGGGCTATGGCTACACCTTC. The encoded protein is CASFAPQSSGYGYTF.

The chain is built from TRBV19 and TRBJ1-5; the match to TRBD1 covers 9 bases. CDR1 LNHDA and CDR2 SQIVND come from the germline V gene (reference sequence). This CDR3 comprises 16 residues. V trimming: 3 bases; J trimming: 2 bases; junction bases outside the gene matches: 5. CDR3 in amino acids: CASSMNGDRGNQPQHF. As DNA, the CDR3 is TGTGCCAGTAGTATGAATGGGGACAGGGGCAATCAGCCCCAGCATTTT.

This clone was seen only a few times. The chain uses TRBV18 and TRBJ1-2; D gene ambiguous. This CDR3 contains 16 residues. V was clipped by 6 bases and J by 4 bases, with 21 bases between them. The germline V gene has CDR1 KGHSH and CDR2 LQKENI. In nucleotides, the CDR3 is TGTGCCAGCTCCGAGGTATCAGACGCCAGCCTCTATGGCTACACCTTC. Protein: CASSEVSDASLYGYTF.

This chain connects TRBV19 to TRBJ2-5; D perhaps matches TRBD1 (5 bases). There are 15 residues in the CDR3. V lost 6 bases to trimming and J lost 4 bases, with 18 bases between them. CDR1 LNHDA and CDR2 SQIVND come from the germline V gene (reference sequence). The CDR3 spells CASRVRAGSGETQYF. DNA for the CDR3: TGTGCCAGTAGGGTTAGGGCAGGGTCTGGAGAGACCCAGTACTTC.

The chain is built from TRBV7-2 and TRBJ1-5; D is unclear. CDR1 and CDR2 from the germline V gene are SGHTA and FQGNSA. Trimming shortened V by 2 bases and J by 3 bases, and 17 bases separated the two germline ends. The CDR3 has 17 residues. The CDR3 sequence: CASSLNGPGNSNQPQHF. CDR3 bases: TGTGCCAGCAGCTTAAACGGGCCGGGAAACTCCAATCAGCCCCAGCATTTT.

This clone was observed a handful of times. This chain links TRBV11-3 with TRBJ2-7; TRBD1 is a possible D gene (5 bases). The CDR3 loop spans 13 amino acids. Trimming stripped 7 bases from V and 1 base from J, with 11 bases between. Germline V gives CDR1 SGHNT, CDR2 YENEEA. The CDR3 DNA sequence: TGTGCCAGCAACCCGACAGATTCCTACGAGCAGTACTTC. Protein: CASNPTDSYEQYF. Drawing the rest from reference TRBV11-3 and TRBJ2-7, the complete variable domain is EAGVVQSPRYKIIEKKQPVAFWCNPISGHNTLYWYLQNLGQGPELLIRYENEEAVDDSQLPKDRFSAERLKGVDSTLKIQPAELGDSAVYLCASNPTDSYEQYFGPGTRLTVT.

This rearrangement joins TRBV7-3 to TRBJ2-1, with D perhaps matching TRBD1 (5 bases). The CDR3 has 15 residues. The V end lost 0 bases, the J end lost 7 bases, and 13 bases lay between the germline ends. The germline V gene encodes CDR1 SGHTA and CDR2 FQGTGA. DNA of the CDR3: TGTGCCAGCAGCTTAACCCCGCAAAGGGGAAATGAGCAGTTCTTC. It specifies CASSLTPQRGNEQFF.